The 7 T cell receptor beta chains below come from one sample, sequenced in a study of OX40 agonist ivuxolimab in advanced cancers. Data came from immunoSEQ multiplex PCR; TCRdb stores just in-frame clones and leaves some out. The data show approximately 90,000 clones, over 85% seen once. The sequences come from CD4+ or CD8+ T cells sorted from blood, collected in a trial of the OX40 agonist ivuxolimab. These receptors originate from an adult with an advanced solid tumor such as melanoma, head and neck, liver or kidney cancer.

This chain links TRBV5-1 with TRBJ1-5; D remains unclear. V was trimmed by 0 bases and J by 9 bases, leaving 10 bases between them. The CDR3 length is 13 residues. Germline V gives CDR1 SGHRS, CDR2 YFSETQ. CDR3 DNA sequence: TGCGCCAGCAGCTTGGTGGGGTTGTCGCCCCAGCATTTT. This gives the protein CASSLVGLSPQHF.

In this sample, this clone turned up a few times. V and J are TRBV28 and TRBJ1-1; TRBD1 agrees at 7 bases. The germline V gene encodes CDR1 MDHEN and CDR2 SYDVKM. With 2 bases clipped from V and 4 bases from J, the junction kept 4 bases outside the gene matches. CDR3 length: 14 residues. DNA of the CDR3: TGTGCCAGCAGTTTAAGGGACAGATCCACTGAAGCTTTCTTT. Its protein is CASSLRDRSTEAFF.

V and J are TRBV5-4 and TRBJ2-2, with TRBD2 identical over 12 bases. The V and J ends lost 1 base and 6 bases, in that order; junction bases with no gene match: 4. This CDR3 has 16 residues. Germline CDR1 SGHNT, CDR2 YYREEE (reference sequence). CDR3 in DNA: TGTGCCAGCAGCTTGCGCCTAGCGGGGGGGGCCGGGGAGCTGTTTTTT. Translation gives CASSLRLAGGAGELFF.

This clone occurred once. This chain joins TRBV2 and TRBJ2-7; tentative D call: TRBD1 (5 bases). This CDR3 spans 14 amino acids. Germline CDR1 and CDR2: SNHLY and FYNNEI. V lost 7 bases, J lost 4 bases, and 17 bases lay in between. In nucleotides, the CDR3 is TGTGCCAGCACCCCAGGGTCAATGAGGTACGAGCAGTACTTC. Translating it yields CASTPGSMRYEQYF.

In the case of this clone: The junction departs from germline at one end; a sequencing error may be responsible. This chain links TRBV18 with TRBJ2-2; the match to TRBD1 covers 9 bases. The CDR3 runs 16 residues. Germline loops: CDR1 KGHSH, CDR2 LQKENI. The DNA for the CDR3 is TGTGCCAGCTCCCCACAGGGGGCCGCAAACACCGGGGAGCTGTTTTTT. It encodes CASSPQGAANTGELFF.

V usage is TRBV19 and J usage is TRBJ2-7, with 8 bases fitting TRBD1. Germline CDR1 LNHDA, CDR2 SQIVND (reference sequence). Germline trimming cut 6 bases from V and 6 bases from J; bases unmatched to any gene: 7. The CDR3 runs 13 residues. This chain's CDR3 is CASRGQGTREQYF. CDR3 in DNA: TGTGCCAGTAGAGGACAGGGCACCCGCGAGCAGTACTTC.

V is TRBV5-6 and J is TRBJ1-6; TRBD1 might be the D (5 bases). This CDR3 is built from 15 residues. V dropped 4 bases and J dropped 9 bases, with 17 bases sitting between them. Germline CDR1 reads SGHDT; CDR2 reads YYEEEE. The CDR3 bases are TGTGCCAGCAGCGGGGCCCGAAGAGTATTTTCACCCCTCCACTTT. Residues: CASSGARRVFSPLHF.